These T cell receptor beta chains were read from a single sample in a study of type 1 regulatory T cells. TCRdb reprocessed the reads with MiXCR, giving one entry per CDR3 protein. The sample has about 100,000 distinct CDR3 sequences; roughly a third are singletons. The sequenced sample was CD4+ T cells, either the whole sample or a sorted fraction (not recorded which). All receptors come from a human donor in good health. CDR3s include the opening cysteine and the closing phenylalanine or tryptophan. The order of the fields is D gene, J gene, V gene, CDR3 protein. The D gene is left open where the match is weak.

d_gene: TRBD1
j_gene: TRBJ2-3
v_gene: TRBV6-1
CDR3aa: CASRRGTASTDTQYF

d_gene: -
j_gene: TRBJ2-5
v_gene: TRBV5-6
CDR3aa: CASSSTRQMLLETQYF

d_gene: -
j_gene: TRBJ1-5
v_gene: TRBV7-2
CDR3aa: CASSLRGSSNQPQHF

d_gene: -
j_gene: TRBJ2-3
v_gene: TRBV7-9
CDR3aa: CASSLAAGDTQYF

d_gene: -
j_gene: TRBJ2-7
v_gene: TRBV2
CDR3aa: CASTPTTVSYEQYF

d_gene: -
j_gene: TRBJ2-1
v_gene: TRBV19
CDR3aa: CASSGSGLVQFF

d_gene: -
j_gene: TRBJ2-5
v_gene: TRBV5-5
CDR3aa: CASSWGPGGAETQYF

d_gene: -
j_gene: TRBJ1-6
v_gene: TRBV15
CDR3aa: CATSREPVRDSPLHF

d_gene: -
j_gene: TRBJ2-1
v_gene: TRBV5-4
CDR3aa: CASSLTTLTYNEQFF

d_gene: -
j_gene: TRBJ1-5
v_gene: TRBV6-1
CDR3aa: CASSDAAWDTNQPQHF

d_gene: TRBD1
j_gene: TRBJ1-1
v_gene: TRBV5-4
CDR3aa: CASSRGQGITEAFF

d_gene: -
j_gene: TRBJ2-1
v_gene: TRBV9
CDR3aa: CASSGGPGRLPNEQFF

d_gene: -
j_gene: TRBJ1-4
v_gene: TRBV29-1
CDR3aa: CSVKAEKLFF

d_gene: TRBD1
j_gene: TRBJ1-1
v_gene: TRBV20-1
CDR3aa: CSASLAGGYMNTEAFF

d_gene: -
j_gene: TRBJ2-7
v_gene: TRBV2
CDR3aa: CASSAGAVSEQYF

d_gene: -
j_gene: TRBJ1-5
v_gene: TRBV20-1
CDR3aa: CSARVPRGAHQPQHF

d_gene: TRBD1
j_gene: TRBJ1-1
v_gene: TRBV20-1
CDR3aa: CSARVGGTGGTEAFF

d_gene: -
j_gene: TRBJ1-1
v_gene: TRBV7-2
CDR3aa: CASSLGNVRGEAFF

d_gene: -
j_gene: TRBJ2-7
v_gene: TRBV10-3
CDR3aa: CAISGAGSYEQYF

d_gene: -
j_gene: TRBJ2-3
v_gene: TRBV4-3
CDR3aa: CASSQDLPDTQYF

d_gene: -
j_gene: TRBJ2-1
v_gene: TRBV4-1
CDR3aa: CASSQDTNSGRPFF

d_gene: TRBD2
j_gene: TRBJ2-4
v_gene: TRBV29-1
CDR3aa: CSALTSGWDIQYF

d_gene: -
j_gene: TRBJ2-1
v_gene: TRBV6-2/TRBV6-3
CDR3aa: CASRFSSAYNEQFF

d_gene: -
j_gene: TRBJ2-3
v_gene: TRBV24-1
CDR3aa: CATSDPSPDTQYF

d_gene: TRBD2
j_gene: TRBJ2-7
v_gene: TRBV3-1
CDR3aa: CASSPTSGVLREYF

d_gene: TRBD1
j_gene: TRBJ2-7
v_gene: TRBV9
CDR3aa: CASSVEGGQGTASYEQYF

d_gene: -
j_gene: TRBJ2-3
v_gene: TRBV7-9
CDR3aa: CASSSTGTGLDSYF

d_gene: TRBD1
j_gene: TRBJ1-1
v_gene: TRBV5-1
CDR3aa: CASSGDSSSTEAFF

d_gene: -
j_gene: TRBJ2-1
v_gene: TRBV29-1
CDR3aa: CSGGLFTYNEQFF

d_gene: TRBD1
j_gene: TRBJ2-3
v_gene: TRBV2
CDR3aa: CASQHKTGADTQYF

d_gene: TRBD2
j_gene: TRBJ2-3
v_gene: TRBV6-2/TRBV6-3
CDR3aa: CASSGLDYVADTQYF